The clone carrying this T cell receptor beta chain showed up just once. The sample originates from a study of blood T cell repertoires in COVID-19. Across the whole study: The samples span acute and convalescent COVID-19 from the United States, Italy and Spain.

In the source study's methods: Cell counts per sample came from amplifying reference gene primers. Sequencing was performed with immunoSEQ multiplex PCR; in TCRdb, only in-frame clones are kept and a portion is missing. The DNA gave D and trimming, while V, J and clone size come from that table. The data show hundreds of thousands of clones, approximately 87% seen once. This TCR came from a middle-aged woman who had recovered from COVID-19. The source material was peripheral blood.

CDR3 residues: CSVEETATVNTEAFF. CDR3 in DNA: TGCAGCGTTGAAGAAACCGCAACAGTGAACACTGAAGCTTTCTTT. The rearrangement links TRBV29-1 to TRBJ1-1; no definite D call. Germline V lookup: CDR1 SQVTM, CDR2 ANQGSEA. V gave up 0 bases and J gave up 0 bases, with 11 bases separating them. The CDR3 covers 15 residues.